This TCR beta chain came from a study of T-cell reconstitution after alpha-beta-depleted transplantation in children. The CDR3 totals 12 residues. Trimming pared 3 bases from V and 7 bases from J, leaving 13 bases between. Germline V lookup: CDR1 DFQATT, CDR2 SNEGSKA (reference sequence). Unique molecular identifiers were used in preparing the TCRbeta library. TCRdb recomputed calls from the PCR reads with MiXCR, one row per CDR3 protein. The profile shows some 200,000 distinct CDR3 sequences, about 8.8% of them singletons. This clonotype was seen ten or more times. The chain is built from TRBV20-1 and TRBJ2-7; D possibly corresponds to TRBD1 (8 bases). This TCR came from a human donor who donated a stem cell graft to a child with SCID. This specimen consisted of PBMCs from the stem cell graft donor, obtained from the stem cell graft. The CDR3 protein is CSASDRGGEQYF. DNA for the CDR3: TGCAGTGCTAGCGACAGGGGAGGGGAGCAGTACTTC.